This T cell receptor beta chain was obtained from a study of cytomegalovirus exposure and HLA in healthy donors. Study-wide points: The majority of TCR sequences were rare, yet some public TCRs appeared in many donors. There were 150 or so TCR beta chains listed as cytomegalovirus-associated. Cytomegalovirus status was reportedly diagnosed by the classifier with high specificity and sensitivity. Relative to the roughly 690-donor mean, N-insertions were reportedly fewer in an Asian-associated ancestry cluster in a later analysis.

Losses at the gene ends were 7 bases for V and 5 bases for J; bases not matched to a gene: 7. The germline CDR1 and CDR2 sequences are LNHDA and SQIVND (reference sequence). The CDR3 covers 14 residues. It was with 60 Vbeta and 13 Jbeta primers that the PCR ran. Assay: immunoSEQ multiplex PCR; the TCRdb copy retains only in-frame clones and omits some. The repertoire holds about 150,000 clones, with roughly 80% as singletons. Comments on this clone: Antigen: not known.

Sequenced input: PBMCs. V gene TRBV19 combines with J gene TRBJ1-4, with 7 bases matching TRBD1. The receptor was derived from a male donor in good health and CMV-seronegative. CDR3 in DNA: TGTGCCAGTACCTCGACAGGGACGAATGAAAAACTGTTTTTT. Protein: CASTSTGTNEKLFF. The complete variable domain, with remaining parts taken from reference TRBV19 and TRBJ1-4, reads DGGITQSPKYLFRKEGQNVTLSCEQNLNHDAMYWYRQDPGQGLRLIYYSQIVNDFQKGDIAEGYSVSREKKESFPLTVTSAQKNPTAFYLCASTSTGTNEKLFFGSGTQLSVL.